The present T cell receptor (beta chain) was sequenced within a study of naive and memory T cell subsets. Study results and caveats: In CD4 and CD8 cells, diversity dropped from naive through EMRA. Over 95% of naive TCR sequences appeared only once after error correction, unlike memory subsets.

Alpha and beta libraries were amplified separately from the second PCR onward. There are a few counts of this clonotype. The antigen is unknown. Looked up from germline, CDR1 is SGHRS and CDR2 is YFSETQ. With 4 bases removed from V and 5 bases from J, the gap between germline ends came to 15 bases. CDR3 length: 15 residues. The beta constant-region primer was an equimolar mix of two oligonucleotides covering TRBC1 and TRBC2. Four rounds of PCR amplified the ligated cDNA using nested alpha and beta constant-region primers plus SP2. Via MiXCR, TCRdb re-called the UMI-ligation and nested PCR reads, giving one row per CDR3 protein. The top ten hold over 1.5% of the sample, which has approximately 82,000 distinct CDR3 sequences, 7% to 7.5% seen once.

Sequencing used central memory CD4+ T cells from blood. V usage is TRBV5-1 and J usage is TRBJ2-2; D might be TRBD2 (6 bases). The clonotype comes from a human donor in good health. The CDR3: CASSPRPRETGELFF. CDR3 nucleotide sequence: TGCGCCAGCAGCCCCCGACCGCGGGAAACCGGGGAGCTGTTTTTT.